This T cell receptor beta chain was retrieved from a study of blood T cell repertoires in COVID-19. Study-level information: From the United States, Italy and Spain came samples of acute and convalescent COVID-19.

Profiling relied on immunoSEQ multiplex PCR, and the TCRdb table lists in-frame clones only, not all of them. The data hold over 350,000 clones, with roughly nine tenths observed a single time. V trimming: 3 bases; J trimming: 2 bases; junction bases outside the gene matches: 2. CDR3 length equals 15 residues. Germline CDR1 SGHTA, CDR2 FQGNSA. The TCR was taken from a woman younger than 30 with acute COVID-19. The rearrangement joins TRBV7-2 to TRBJ2-7; 12 bases map to TRBD2. The source material was PBMCs or T cells enriched from blood (not recorded which). CDR3 DNA sequence: TGTGCCAGCAGCTTGGCTAGCGGGAGGGCCTACGAGCAGTACTTC. This codes for CASSLASGRAYEQYF.